The TCR beta chain under discussion was sequenced for a study of T cell repertoires in cytomegalovirus infection. For the study at large: Matching HLA type and CMV infection were both indicated by public TCR beta signatures.

This clonotype was counted many times. Its target is unknown. Study-wide results and limits: There were carriers of CMV plus the relevant HLA, and cumulative public TCR beta family frequency identified them. Ex vivo, HLA-C-restricted CMV-specific TCR beta clonotypes prevailed over the rest of the response.

Germline V gene sequence: CDR1 SGHTA, CDR2 FQGNSA. V lost 5 bases, J lost 0 bases, and 13 bases lay in between. The CDR3 extends over 15 amino acids. Via MiXCR, TCRdb re-called the reads, giving one row per CDR3 protein. Of around 490,000 distinct CDR3 sequences detected, around a quarter appear once; the ten largest clones hold approximately 13%. The sample was PBMCs. This sequence originates from a human donor in good health (CMV status not recorded). Some clones in this sample may be carry-over from other donors' samples. The chain joins TRBV7-2 to TRBJ1-2; possible D gene TRBD1, 5 bases. Here the CDR3 reads CASSTPGGTNYGYTF. In DNA, the CDR3 is TGTGCCAGCAGCACCCCGGGGGGAACTAACTATGGCTACACCTTC.